A single sample is the source of the 20 T cell receptor beta chains below, sequenced in a study of blood T cell repertoires in COVID-19 (TCRdb year 2020). The library was prepared using the immunoSEQ multiplex PCR assay. In TCRdb, the immuneACCESS table is reduced to in-frame sequences with V and J assigned. These tables do not hold every clone; where another copy was compared, an unresolved V gene accounts for under half, and the others remain unexplained. The sample data list approximately 140,000 clones, and about 88% of these were observed just once. 15% to 20% of the sample is in the top ten clones. The specimen sequenced was peripheral blood. These receptors were collected from an elderly woman with acute or convalescent COVID-19.

This sequence joins TRBV6-6 and TRBJ1-5; D is ambiguous. Per germline, CDR1 MNHNY and CDR2 SVGAGI (reference sequence). The V end lost 2 bases, the J end lost 0 bases, and 8 bases lay between the germline ends. This CDR3 comprises 15 residues. The CDR3 protein is CASSYLSGSNQPQHF. Written as DNA, the CDR3 is TGTGCCAGCAGTTACCTAAGTGGTAGCAATCAGCCCCAGCATTTT.

The CDR3 sequence: CASSFTGETQYF. In DNA, the CDR3 is TGTGCCAGCAGCTTCACAGGGGAGACCCAGTACTTC. The chain is built from TRBV7-6 and TRBJ2-5; D is perhaps TRBD1 (6 bases). The V end was cut by 3 bases, the J end by 5 bases, with 7 bases between. The CDR3 extends over 12 amino acids. Germline CDR1 SGHVS, CDR2 FNYEAQ.

Many counts were recorded for this clone. This chain uses TRBV4-3 with TRBJ2-7, with D tentatively TRBD1 (5 bases). Looked up from germline, CDR1 is LGHNA and CDR2 is YSLEER. The CDR3 sequence is 13 residues long. Trimming pared 4 bases from V and 4 bases from J, leaving 11 bases between. The CDR3 DNA follows: TGCGCCAGCAGCCTAGGCAGGGCATACGAGCAGTACTTC. Its translation is CASSLGRAYEQYF.

This chain uses TRBV3-1 (or the pseudogene TRBV3-2) with TRBJ2-3, with D unclear. V was trimmed by 2 bases and J by 1 base, leaving 4 bases between them. CDR1 LGHDT and CDR2 YNNKEL come from the germline V gene (reference sequence). The CDR3 covers 13 residues. The CDR3 reads CASSQQGTDTQYF. The CDR3 DNA reads TGTGCCAGCAGCCAACAGGGCACAGATACGCAGTATTTT.

Many counts were recorded for this clone. The V and J genes are TRBV2 and TRBJ2-5; 8 bases match TRBD1. The CDR3 sequence is 16 residues long. The V and J ends lost 3 bases and 3 bases, in that order; junction bases with no gene match: 9. CDR1 SNHLY and CDR2 FYNNEI come from the germline V gene. The CDR3 DNA follows: TGTGCCAGCAGTGACCTGAGACAGGGGTTAAAAGAGACCCAGTACTTC. It encodes CASSDLRQGLKETQYF.

This clone is a singleton in its sample. Written as DNA, the CDR3 is TGTGCCAGCAGGATAACAGGGAACACTGAAGCTTTCTTT. Protein product: CASRITGNTEAFF. The gene calls are TRBV5-6 and TRBJ1-1; tentatively, D is TRBD1 (5 bases). Germline V gene sequence: CDR1 SGHDT, CDR2 YYEEEE. The germline V and J ends were trimmed by 5 bases and 1 base, with 9 bases remaining between them. The CDR3 is 13 residues long.

This rearrangement joins TRBV19 to TRBJ1-1, with D possibly matching TRBD1 (5 bases). Trimming pared 4 bases from V and 4 bases from J, leaving 16 bases between. Germline assignment: CDR1 LNHDA and CDR2 SQIVND (reference sequence). The CDR3 has 15 residues. Here the CDR3 DNA reads TGTGCCAGTAGTACCGGGACTCGGGGGAGCACTGAAGCTTTCTTT. Protein: CASSTGTRGSTEAFF. Full variable domain (outside the CDR3, taken from reference TRBV19 and TRBJ1-1): DGGITQSPKYLFRKEGQNVTLSCEQNLNHDAMYWYRQDPGQGLRLIYYSQIVNDFQKGDIAEGYSVSREKKESFPLTVTSAQKNPTAFYLCASSTGTRGSTEAFFGQGTRLTVV.

The V and J genes are TRBV9 and TRBJ2-5; a weak D match, TRBD2 (6 bases). Deletions cut 2 bases from V and 4 bases from J, with 9 bases between. Germline CDR1 is SGDLS and CDR2 is YYNGEE. This CDR3 spans 13 amino acids. The CDR3 coding sequence is TGTGCCAGCAGCGTCGGTAGCGGAGAGACCCAGTACTTC. Protein sequence: CASSVGSGETQYF.

V gene TRBV2 combines with J gene TRBJ1-1; tentative D call: TRBD1 (5 bases). This CDR3 is 15 amino acids long. The V gene's germline CDR1 is SNHLY and CDR2 FYNNEI. Deletions cut 4 bases from V and 3 bases from J, with 15 bases between. In DNA form, the CDR3 reads TGTGCCAGCAGTGCCCCGCGGAAGGGGCACACTGAAGCTTTCTTT. The encoded protein is CASSAPRKGHTEAFF.

This rearrangement joins TRBV7-2 to TRBJ1-1, with D unclear. The length of the CDR3 is 16 residues. Germline lookup yields CDR1 SGHTA and CDR2 FQGNSA. Deletions cut 2 bases from V and 4 bases from J, with 17 bases between. In DNA, the CDR3 is TGTGCCAGCAGCTTAAGGTTTGACGGAGGAGGCACTGAAGCTTTCTTT. Translation: CASSLRFDGGGTEAFF.

This clone has a handful of counts. The rearrangement links TRBV7-6 to TRBJ2-5; weak D call: TRBD1 (5 bases). Trimming left V 3 bases short and J 4 bases short, with 12 bases between. The CDR3 loop spans 14 amino acids. Germline V gene sequence: CDR1 SGHVS, CDR2 FNYEAQ. The CDR3 bases are TGTGCCAGCAGCTTTACAGGAAGAGGAGAGACCCAGTACTTC. Translating it yields CASSFTGRGETQYF.

The J gene is TRBJ1-6, the V gene TRBV6-5; 8 bases align to TRBD1. This CDR3 region has 14 residues. Germline values: CDR1 MNHEY, CDR2 SVGAGI. V shed 5 bases and J 4 bases; nucleotides not matched to a gene: 1. The CDR3 DNA reads as TGTGCCAGCAGTCGGACAGGGTATAATTCACCCCTCCACTTT. Protein sequence: CASSRTGYNSPLHF.

This clone was seen only a few times. The rearrangement links TRBV4-3 to TRBJ1-1; the D gene is possibly TRBD1 (5 bases). This CDR3 comprises 15 residues. V was pared by 0 bases and J by 4 bases, with 12 bases between. Germline loops: CDR1 LGHNA, CDR2 YSLEER. CDR3 DNA: TGCGCCAGCAGCCAAGACTGGGGCGGCGTCACTGAAGCTTTCTTT. It is translated as CASSQDWGGVTEAFF.

The rearrangement uses TRBV5-1 and TRBJ2-5; a weak D match, TRBD2 (6 bases). CDR1 and CDR2 from the germline V gene are SGHRS and YFSETQ. The CDR3 spans 15 residues. Trimming took off 0 bases at V and 4 bases at J, with 13 bases between the two ends. The CDR3 coding sequence is TGCGCCAGCAGCTTGGAGACCCGGGGGAGAGAGACCCAGTACTTC. Translated: CASSLETRGRETQYF.

V and J are TRBV5-1 and TRBJ1-6, with D possibly matching TRBD1 (5 bases). V shed 0 bases and J shed 7 bases, with 8 bases lying between them. The CDR3 has 14 amino acids. In germline, CDR1 is SGHRS, CDR2 YFSETQ. As DNA, the CDR3 is TGCGCCAGCAGCTTGGATAACAGGAATTCACCCCTCCACTTT. Residues: CASSLDNRNSPLHF.

The chain carries TRBV11-3 and TRBJ2-1; TRBD2 is a possible D gene (7 bases). This CDR3 is 15 amino acids long. Trimming removed 0 bases at V and 7 bases at J, with 13 bases between. CDR1 is SGHNT, CDR2 YENEEA, per germline. CDR3 sequence: CASSLEGGHGNEQFF. CDR3 bases: TGTGCCAGCAGCTTAGAGGGGGGGCACGGGAATGAGCAGTTCTTC.

The chain carries TRBV5-4 and TRBJ2-7; 8 positions match TRBD2. Germline V gene data show CDR1 as SGHNT and CDR2 as YYREEE (reference sequence). V lost 1 base to trimming and J lost 4 bases; unmatched junction nucleotides: 7. The CDR3 covers 15 residues. The CDR3 here is CASSLMLAGRYEQYF. CDR3 coding DNA: TGTGCCAGCAGCTTGATGTTAGCGGGGAGATACGAGCAGTACTTC.

The rearrangement joins TRBV14 to TRBJ1-4; D is perhaps TRBD1 (5 bases). V was shortened by 3 bases and J by 10 bases, with 12 bases between the two germline ends. CDR1 is SGHDN, CDR2 FVKESK, per germline. The CDR3 extends over 13 amino acids. CDR3 bases: TGTGCCAGCAGCCACAACCAGGGAGGAAAACTGTTTTTT. It codes for CASSHNQGGKLFF.

The chain couples TRBV4-3 to TRBJ2-2, with 7 bases identical to TRBD1. The CDR3 is 14 residues long. With 5 bases clipped from V and 5 bases from J, the junction kept 5 bases outside the gene matches. Germline CDR1 reads LGHNA; CDR2 reads YSLEER. The CDR3 is CASSEGTATGELFF. CDR3 sequence (DNA): TGCGCCAGCAGCGAAGGGACAGCTACCGGGGAGCTGTTTTTT.

The chain employs TRBV6-5 and TRBJ1-1; D is perhaps TRBD1 (5 bases). There are 15 residues in the CDR3. From germline, CDR1 is MNHEY and CDR2 SVGAGI. Trimming pared 0 bases from V and 0 bases from J, leaving 8 bases between. In DNA form, the CDR3 reads TGTGCCAGCAGTTACTCGCCGGGGGTGAACACTGAAGCTTTCTTT. Its translation is CASSYSPGVNTEAFF.